The present T cell receptor (beta chain) was sequenced within a study of cytomegalovirus exposure and HLA in healthy donors. Primers for the PCR totalled 60 Vbeta and 13 Jbeta. Sequenced by immunoSEQ multiplex PCR; TCRdb stores in-frame clones only, minus some. The sample contains approximately 110,000 clones, over 65% of which appear only once. Broader study findings: Most subjects' HLA-A and HLA-B alleles were reportedly predicted from TCR beta sequences. In a later analysis, common viral pathogens appeared linked to several of the most significant clusters. Within an earlier analysis, most TCR beta V segments proved productive either about 87% or about 30% of the time. The study had only CMV serostatus as immune exposure information.

This clone has just one count. The antigen is not known. Per the germline V gene, CDR1 is SGHNT and CDR2 is YYREEE (reference sequence). The CDR3 sequence is 15 residues long. Trimming cost V 0 bases and J 5 bases; bases outside gene matches: 4. The source is a female donor in good health and CMV-seropositive. The specimen sequenced was PBMCs. The J gene is TRBJ2-1, the V gene TRBV5-4, with 8 bases lining up with TRBD2. The CDR3 loop reads CASSLGAGVDNEQFF. As DNA, the CDR3 is TGTGCCAGCAGCTTGGGAGCGGGGGTGGACAATGAGCAGTTCTTC.